Below, 14 T cell receptor beta chains from the same sample are listed, as sequenced in a study of cytomegalovirus exposure and HLA in healthy donors. PCR primers comprised 60 Vbeta and 13 Jbeta primers. Generated by immunoSEQ multiplex PCR, the TCRdb table keeps only in-frame clones and is missing some. This table has around 77,000 clones, more than 75% appearing once. Sequenced: PBMCs. The receptor set was obtained from a middle-aged man in good health and CMV-seronegative.

The chain recombines TRBV5-6 with TRBJ2-7; TRBD1 aligns across 7 bases. CDR1 is SGHDT and CDR2 is YYEEEE in the germline V gene. CDR3 length: 14 amino acids. Trimming took 0 bases from V and 3 from J; bases not matched to a gene: 3. The CDR3 is CASSLGQGGYEQYF. DNA of the CDR3: TGTGCCAGCAGCTTGGGACAGGGTGGCTACGAGCAGTACTTC.

The CDR3 reads CASSLGAGFSTDTQYF. The CDR3 DNA reads TGCGCCAGCAGCTTGGGGGCAGGGTTTAGCACAGATACGCAGTATTTT. The V gene is TRBV5-1, the J gene TRBJ2-3; D might be TRBD1 (5 bases). The V gene lost 0 bases and the J gene lost 0 bases, with 11 bases spanning the gap. CDR1 and CDR2 from the germline V gene are SGHRS and YFSETQ. The CDR3 has 16 residues.

This clone was picked up one time. The chain is built from TRBV7-3 and TRBJ1-1, with D perhaps matching TRBD1 (6 bases). Per the germline V gene, CDR1 is SGHTA and CDR2 is FQGTGA. V lost 5 bases, J lost 4 bases, and 17 bases lay in between. The CDR3 runs 15 residues. The CDR3 region is CASSRNTGLSTEAFF. The DNA of the CDR3 is TGTGCCAGCAGCCGCAACACAGGGTTGAGCACTGAAGCTTTCTTT.

The gene calls are TRBV5-6 and TRBJ1-1; 7 positions match TRBD1. The CDR3 loop spans 16 amino acids. CDR1 and CDR2 (germline): SGHDT, YYEEEE. J gave up 7 bases and V 1 base, and 13 bases lay outside the gene matches. CDR3 loop: CASSLIRAGGIIEAFF. In DNA form, the CDR3 reads TGTGCCAGCAGCTTGATACGGGCAGGGGGGATTATTGAAGCTTTCTTT. Complete variable domain (other parts from reference TRBV5-6 and TRBJ1-1): DAGVTQSPTHLIKTRGQQVTLRCSPKSGHDTVSWYQQALGQGPQFIFQYYEEEERQRGNFPDRFSGHQFPNYSSELNVNALLLGDSALYLCASSLIRAGGIIEAFFGQGTRLTVV.

V and J are TRBV5-1 and TRBJ2-7; perhaps TRBD2 as D (5 bases). V gave up 4 bases and J gave up 2 bases, with 22 bases separating them. The CDR3 covers 17 residues. Per the germline V gene, CDR1 is SGHRS and CDR2 is YFSETQ. This CDR3 is CASSPPRALSGPYEQYF. The CDR3 bases are TGCGCCAGCAGCCCACCGAGGGCGCTTAGTGGGCCCTACGAGCAGTACTTC.

V gene TRBV7-9 combines with J gene TRBJ2-3, with D possibly matching TRBD1 (5 bases). Germline CDR1 is SEHNR and CDR2 is FQNEAQ (reference sequence). V dropped 1 base and J dropped 2 bases, with 16 bases sitting between them. The CDR3 runs 17 residues. The CDR3 loop reads CASSLEGPSSYTDTQYF. The CDR3 DNA sequence: TGTGCCAGCAGCTTAGAGGGGCCCAGCAGCTACACAGATACGCAGTATTTT.

The chain links TRBV6-1 to TRBJ1-4; D remains ambiguous. V was clipped by 5 bases and J by 3 bases, with 13 bases between them. CDR3 length: 15 residues. Germline V lookup: CDR1 MNHNS, CDR2 SASEGT. In DNA form, the CDR3 reads TGTGCCAGCAGTAACTTTCTGCGGGCTAATGAAAAACTGTTTTTT. Protein sequence: CASSNFLRANEKLFF.

This clone was observed a few times. The rearrangement joins TRBV5-1 to TRBJ1-2; 7 bases agree with TRBD1. V lost 4 bases, J lost 1 base, and 10 bases stayed unmatched. The CDR3 is 16 residues long. Germline V CDR1 and CDR2: SGHRS, YFSETQ. CDR3 nucleotides: TGCGCCAGCAGCCCGGGACAGTCAGGGGTTAACTATGGCTACACCTTC. It is translated as CASSPGQSGVNYGYTF.

V and J are TRBV28 and TRBJ1-2; D gene ambiguous. CDR1 is MDHEN and CDR2 is SYDVKM in the germline V gene. This CDR3 is 14 amino acids long. V shed 2 bases and J shed 7 bases, with 14 bases lying between them. CDR3 region: CASSLRSISRGYTF. Here the CDR3 DNA reads TGTGCCAGCAGTTTAAGATCTATTTCTCGTGGCTACACCTTC.

The chain combines TRBV2 with TRBJ2-7, with 9 bases fitting TRBD1. CDR3 length: 17 residues. Germline lookup yields CDR1 SNHLY and CDR2 FYNNEI. With V trimmed by 7 bases and J by 1 base, 14 bases remained unmatched. As DNA, the CDR3 is TGTGCCAGCATTCTCTCAGAGGGGACAGGGCGTTCCTACGAGCAGTACTTC. Translation gives CASILSEGTGRSYEQYF.

This clone came up a few times. The chain combines TRBV6-5 with TRBJ1-6; D uncertain. CDR3 length: 14 amino acids. Germline-derived CDR1 and CDR2 are MNHEY and SVGAGI. V was shortened by 5 bases and J by 3 bases, with 8 bases between the two germline ends. The CDR3 protein is CASSRGNYNSPLHF. CDR3 bases: TGTGCCAGCAGTCGGGGAAACTATAATTCACCCCTCCACTTT.

Concerning this clone: A read error may account for a junction end that differs from germline. The chain uses TRBV7-9 and TRBJ1-4, with D possibly being TRBD1 (6 bases). Germline V lookup: CDR1 SEHNR, CDR2 FQNEAQ (reference sequence). This CDR3 region has 15 residues. CDR3 loop: CSSSTQQGSGEKLFF. As DNA, the CDR3 is TGTTCCAGCAGCACTCAACAGGGAAGTGGGGAAAAACTGTTTTTT.

DNA for the CDR3: TGCGCCAGCAGCCCTTCGATCTTACTAGGCGACGAGCAGTACTTC. It codes for CASSPSILLGDEQYF. V usage is TRBV5-1 and J usage is TRBJ2-7; D may be TRBD2 (5 bases). The CDR3 covers 15 residues. V was shortened by 4 bases and J by 5 bases, with 19 bases between the two germline ends. From germline, CDR1 is SGHRS and CDR2 YFSETQ. Full variable domain (missing parts from reference TRBV5-1 and TRBJ2-7): KAGVTQTPRYLIKTRGQQVTLSCSPISGHRSVSWYQQTPGQGLQFLFEYFSETQRNKGNFPGRFSGRQFSNSRSEMNVSTLELGDSALYLCASSPSILLGDEQYFGPGTRLTVT.

This clone turned up a few times. The chain recombines TRBV6-5 with TRBJ1-5; the D is unclear. V lost 4 bases, J lost 3 bases, and 7 bases lay in between. Germline CDR1 MNHEY, CDR2 SVGAGI. The CDR3 spans 13 residues. This CDR3 reads CASSFRYNQPQHF. The CDR3, as DNA: TGTGCCAGCAGTTTCAGGTACAATCAGCCCCAGCATTTT.